This T cell receptor beta chain emerged from a study of cytotoxic CD8 clonotypes in ibrutinib-treated CLL. Looking at the study overall: Partial response was seen in about 25 patients and complete response in 2; after median 68 months, about 15 stayed remitted, about 12 progressed. The study's findings and limits: Sampling time points were not equivalent between sustained-remission and progressing patients. Public clonotypes were rare and shrank or held steady on treatment.

This clone appeared once. The antigen is undetermined. V was clipped by 3 bases and J by 6 bases; unmatched bases: 6. The CDR3 is 15 amino acids. Looked up from germline, CDR1 is SEHNR and CDR2 is FQNEAQ (reference sequence). TCRdb's copy holds only in-frame clones and misses some; the assay was immunoSEQ multiplex PCR. The sample lists over 110,000 clones; less than 95% were seen once. The chain uses TRBV7-9 and TRBJ2-1; 9 bases map to TRBD1. This specimen consisted of PBMCs, obtained after 12 months of ibrutinib treatment. The origin of this receptor is a human donor with chronic lymphocytic leukemia. CDR3 in amino acids: CASSFGTGPSNEQFF. The DNA for the CDR3 is TGTGCCAGCAGCTTCGGGACAGGGCCAAGCAATGAGCAGTTCTTC.